This T cell receptor (beta chain) derives from a study of cytomegalovirus exposure and HLA in healthy donors. Overall study findings and caveats: Reportedly, TCR beta sequences accurately predicted HLA-A and HLA-B alleles in most subjects. Some V segments, TRBV6-2 and TRBV6-3 among them, were indistinguishable and were therefore excluded.

As regards this clone: What it recognizes is unknown.

60 Vbeta and 13 Jbeta primers were used in PCR. TCRdb keeps only in-frame clones here, not all; method: immunoSEQ multiplex PCR. The profile covers 150,000 to 200,000 clones, with approximately 80% appearing a single time and 3.7% taken by the ten largest. The CDR3 runs to 15 residues. V shed 2 bases, J shed 4 bases, and the junction held 4 bases outside the gene matches. The germline V gene has CDR1 SGHRS and CDR2 YFSETQ. Sequenced sample: PBMCs. This chain links TRBV5-1 with TRBJ1-4; TRBD1 aligns across 8 bases. The source of this sequence is a man aged 30 to 39 in good health and CMV-seropositive. The CDR3 is CASSFQGAGNEKLFF. The CDR3 DNA reads as TGCGCCAGCAGCTTCCAGGGGGCAGGTAATGAAAAACTGTTTTTT.